These T cell receptor beta chains were read from a single sample in a study of shared clonotypes between healthy human individuals. Profiling relied on immunoSEQ multiplex PCR, and the TCRdb table lists in-frame clones only, not all of them. The sample has millions of clones, 85% to 95% seen once; the top ten hold roughly 0.13%. The source material was naive CD4+ T cells sorted from blood. All receptors come from a man aged 18-30 years in good health. Each CDR3 is given with its conserved first and last residue. Fields, in order: D gene, V gene, J gene, CDR3 protein, CDR3 DNA. The D gene is left open where the match is weak.

.	TRBV5-1	TRBJ2-3	CASSNVSLADTQYF	TGCGCCAGCAGCAATGTAAGTTTGGCAGATACGCAGTATTTT
.	TRBV28	TRBJ1-2	CASSPETGYGYTF	TGTGCCAGCAGTCCCGAAACTGGCTATGGCTACACCTTC
.	TRBV27	TRBJ2-6	CASRPRISGANVLTF	TGTGCCAGCAGACCACGGATTTCTGGGGCCAACGTCCTGACTTTC
.	TRBV27	TRBJ1-1	CASSLSGPASTEAFF	TGTGCCAGCAGTTTATCGGGCCCTGCGAGCACTGAAGCTTTCTTT
.	TRBV7-6	TRBJ2-6	CASSAGTAGGANVLTF	TGTGCCAGCAGCGCAGGGACGGCCGGTGGGGCCAACGTCCTGACTTTC
.	TRBV5-6	TRBJ2-1	CASSLRQHINNEQFF	TGTGCCAGCAGCCTTAGACAGCACATTAACAATGAGCAGTTCTTC
.	TRBV6-4	TRBJ1-5	CASSYSTGSNQPQHF	TGTGCCAGCAGTTACTCGACGGGGAGCAATCAGCCCCAGCATTTT
TRBD1	TRBV6-1	TRBJ2-7	CASSRTGERGYEQYF	TGTGCCAGCAGTCGAACAGGGGAAAGGGGCTACGAGCAGTACTTC
.	TRBV7-3	TRBJ2-4	CASSSTGLNIQYF	TGTGCCAGCAGCTCTACAGGGTTAAACATTCAGTACTTC
.	TRBV7-9	TRBJ1-6	CASSREDSAQYSPLHF	TGTGCCAGCAGCAGGGAGGACAGCGCACAGTATTCACCCCTCCACTTT
.	TRBV11-2	TRBJ2-5	CASSPPNGVQETQYF	TGTGCCAGCAGCCCCCCCAATGGCGTGCAAGAGACCCAGTACTTC
.	TRBV7-8	TRBJ2-1	CASSLWADSSYNEQFF	TGTGCCAGCAGCTTATGGGCGGATAGCTCCTACAATGAGCAGTTCTTC
TRBD2	TRBV30	TRBJ2-7	CAWSPTSGSHQWF	TGTGCCTGGAGTCCCACTAGCGGGAGCCACCAGTGGTTC
TRBD2	TRBV2	TRBJ2-7	CASRSLADAYEQYF	TGTGCCAGCAGGTCTCTAGCGGATGCCTACGAGCAGTACTTC
TRBD1	TRBV25-1	TRBJ2-2	CASSELAGGSTGELFF	TGTGCCAGCAGTGAATTAGCAGGGGGTAGCACCGGGGAGCTGTTTTTT
.	TRBV7-7	TRBJ2-7	CASSPGILYEQYF	TGTGCTAGCAGCCCCGGGATTCTATACGAGCAGTACTTC
.	TRBV4-3	TRBJ2-2	CASSQVPWSTGELFF	TGCGCCAGCAGCCAAGTTCCTTGGTCCACCGGGGAGCTGTTTTTT
.	TRBV18	TRBJ2-7	CASSPPGTAGTEQYF	TGTGCCAGCTCACCACCGGGGACCGCGGGGACCGAGCAGTACTTC
.	TRBV9	TRBJ2-1	CASSVEAGAYNEQFF	TGTGCCAGCAGCGTAGAGGCCGGGGCCTACAATGAGCAGTTCTTC
.	TRBV28	TRBJ1-5	CASSSLAGGNQPQHF	TGTGCCAGCAGTTCCCTCGCGGGGGGCAATCAGCCCCAGCATTTT
TRBD1	TRBV27	TRBJ2-7	CASSFGGQVLGEQYF	TGTGCCAGCAGTTTCGGGGGACAGGTTCTAGGCGAGCAGTACTTC
.	TRBV5-6	TRBJ1-1	CASSLGHNTEAFF	TGTGCCAGCAGCTTGGGACATAACACTGAAGCTTTCTTT
.	TRBV7-9	TRBJ1-1	CASSLGTGINTEAFF	TGTGCCAGCAGCTTAGGAACAGGGATCAACACTGAAGCTTTCTTT
.	TRBV2	TRBJ2-7	CASTGASGAYYEQYF	TGTGCCAGCACAGGGGCTTCGGGGGCTTACTACGAGCAGTACTTC